This T cell receptor (beta chain) was retrieved from a study of human T cells and chemical hapten exposure. Time point in this sample: patch test 1, 2 weeks after DPC sensitization. Treatment of the sample: therapeutic diphenylcyclopropenone sensitization with weekly scalp DPC. Extraction of total RNA was performed on unfractionated whole blood. This clonotype showed up just a few times. TCRdb used MiXCR to reprocess the RACE reads, holding one entry per CDR3 protein. This table holds around 340,000 distinct CDR3 sequences, under 8% found once. This CDR3 region has 14 residues. In germline, CDR1 is SGDLS, CDR2 YYNGEE. Between the trimmed V and J ends, which lost 0 bases and 3 bases, there was a span of 6 bases.

This sequence was found in a woman aged 18-29 years with alopecia areata. Some clones in this sample may be carry-over from other donors' samples. Sequenced material: whole blood, taken in connection with sensitization to the hapten diphenylcyclopropenone (DPC). The chain uses TRBV9 and TRBJ2-2; D is tentatively TRBD1 or TRBD2 (5 bases each). Written as DNA, the CDR3 is TGTGCCAGCAGCGTAGGAGGGGACACCGGGGAGCTGTTTTTT. Translated, it gives CASSVGGDTGELFF.